This T cell receptor beta chain emerged from a study of beta chain features in type 1 diabetes. Study at large: Sorted cells, 90 million to 120 million in number, were examined across all samples.

Overall study results and limits: TCRB CDR3s were moderately but significantly shorter in Type 1 diabetes patients in all four CD4+ subsets. Diminished insertions and augmented deletions at VDJ junctions characterized type 1 diabetes patients.

A note on this clone: Antigen unknown.

The sequenced template was cDNA made from the entire isolated RNA. Stem cell-like memory T cell samples came in at an average of about 920,000 reads. TCRdb's copy holds only in-frame clones and misses some; the assay was immunoSEQ multiplex PCR. In the table there are 45,000 to 60,000 clones, around 45% of which are singletons. Naive, central memory, regulatory and stem cell-like memory cells within the CD4+ compartment were sorted using CD45RO/CCR7/CD25/CD127/CD95/CD27. The V gene's germline CDR1 is GTSNPN and CDR2 SVGIG (reference sequence). V was cut by 4 bases and J by 7 bases, with 17 bases left in between. This CDR3 contains 13 residues.

V gene TRBV30 combines with J gene TRBJ2-7, with D possibly being TRBD1 (5 bases). Input material: stem cell memory CD4+ T cells from blood. This sequence was found in a man in his thirties or forties with type 1 diabetes. Written as DNA, the CDR3 is TGTGCCTGGACTCCAAGGGGATGGGGAGAGCAGTACTTC. It codes for CAWTPRGWGEQYF.